The 32 T cell receptor beta chains below come from one sample, sequenced in a study of blood T cell repertoires in COVID-19. Sequencing used immunoSEQ multiplex PCR; TCRdb keeps in-frame clones, though not all of them. The sample includes over 200,000 clones, around 84% of them seen just once. The sequenced sample was peripheral blood. The receptors shown here come from a woman of 80 years or more with active or convalescent COVID-19.

The chain couples TRBV30 to TRBJ2-7, with 8 bases aligning to TRBD1. Unmatched junction bases numbered 2, after V lost 3 bases and J lost 4 bases. Germline lookup yields CDR1 GTSNPN and CDR2 SVGIG (reference sequence). This CDR3 comprises 12 residues. CDR3 nucleotide sequence: TGTGCCTGGAGGACAGGGGCATACGAGCAGTACTTC. Translated: CAWRTGAYEQYF.

J is TRBJ2-7 and V is TRBV21-1; the DNA was not compared with TRBD1, the D call given in the table. TRBV21-1 is designated a pseudogene. The CDR3 runs to 16 residues. CDR3 sequence reads: CASSKGGPPADYEQYF. The DNA of the CDR3 is TGTGCCAGCAGCAAAGGGGGGCCACCCGCGGACTACGAGCAGTACTTC.

This chain joins TRBV27 and TRBJ2-4; no definite D call. The germline V gene encodes CDR1 MNHEY and CDR2 SMNVEV (reference sequence). The CDR3 contains 15 residues. V lost 3 bases to trimming and J lost 0 bases, with 9 bases between them. The CDR3 sequence: CASSFGLLAKNIQYF. CDR3 DNA sequence: TGTGCCAGCAGTTTTGGGCTGCTAGCCAAAAACATTCAGTACTTC.

V and J are TRBV6-5 and TRBJ1-4, with 7 bases fitting TRBD1. CDR1 is MNHEY, CDR2 SVGAGI, per germline. This CDR3 comprises 14 residues. The V and J ends lost 4 bases and 4 bases, in that order; junction bases with no gene match: 3. Here the CDR3 DNA reads TGTGCCAGCAGTTCCGGGACAGTTAATGAAAAACTGTTTTTT. Translating it yields CASSSGTVNEKLFF.

The rearrangement joins TRBV6-5 to TRBJ1-5; D is possibly TRBD1 (5 bases). V lost 8 bases and J lost 9, with 14 bases in between. Germline-derived CDR1 and CDR2 are MNHEY and SVGAGI. The CDR3 is made up of 12 amino acids. CDR3: CASGIVGGPQHF. Written as DNA, the CDR3 is TGTGCCAGCGGTATAGTGGGGGGGCCCCAGCATTTT.

J is TRBJ1-2 and V is TRBV27; 7 nucleotides line up with TRBD1. Germline V CDR1 and CDR2: MNHEY, SMNVEV (reference sequence). The CDR3 runs to 17 residues. Germline trimming cut 3 bases from V and 5 bases from J; bases unmatched to any gene: 15. CDR3 sequence reads: CASSFRFMGQYSYGYTF. As DNA, the CDR3 is TGTGCCAGCAGTTTTCGCTTTATGGGACAGTACTCTTATGGCTACACCTTC.

V usage is TRBV9 and J usage is TRBJ2-3; D is unresolved. CDR3 length: 13 residues. The V and J ends lost 4 bases and 2 bases respectively, with 8 bases between them. The V gene's germline CDR1 is SGDLS and CDR2 YYNGEE. CDR3 amino acids: CASSPLPTDTQYF. The CDR3 coding sequence is TGTGCCAGCAGCCCCCTCCCCACAGATACGCAGTATTTT.

This chain uses TRBV6-2 or TRBV6-3 with TRBJ1-1; D is unclear. V shed 2 bases and J shed 10 bases, with 11 bases lying between them. The germline V gene has CDR1 MNHEY and CDR2 SVGEGT. The CDR3 length is 12 residues. The CDR3 DNA reads as TGTGCCAGCAGTTACGGTCCACTCGTAGCTTTCTTT. Protein product: CASSYGPLVAFF.

This clone was observed a few times. The chain is built from TRBV5-1 and TRBJ2-2; the match to TRBD2 covers 9 bases. The CDR3 is made up of 15 amino acids. V lost 4 bases and J lost 7; bases outside the gene matches: 8. Germline assignment: CDR1 SGHRS and CDR2 YFSETQ. CDR3 loop: CASSRTSDGGGELFF. As DNA, the CDR3 is TGCGCCAGCAGCCGGACTAGCGATGGGGGCGGGGAGCTGTTTTTT.

The CDR3 reads CASSLSQGASNQPQHF. The CDR3 nucleotides read TGTGCCAGCAGCTTATCCCAGGGTGCGAGCAATCAGCCCCAGCATTTT. This chain links TRBV7-9 with TRBJ1-5, with D perhaps TRBD1 (5 bases). The ends were cut back, 2 bases at V and 1 base at J, with 12 bases in the middle. CDR3 length equals 16 residues. Germline loops: CDR1 SEHNR, CDR2 FQNEAQ (reference sequence). The full variable domain, its missing parts supplied by reference TRBV7-9 and TRBJ1-5, is DTGVSQNPRHKITKRGQNVTFRCDPISEHNRLYWYRQTLGQGPEFLTYFQNEAQLEKSRLLSDRFSAERPKGSFSTLEIQRTEQGDSAMYLCASSLSQGASNQPQHFGDGTRLSIL.

This clone was observed a few times. V is TRBV19 and J is TRBJ1-6; D unclear. This CDR3 region has 14 residues. CDR1 is LNHDA and CDR2 is SQIVND in the germline V gene (reference sequence). Between the trimmed V and J ends, which lost 2 bases and 6 bases, there was a span of 8 bases. The CDR3 loop is CASSIRGSNSPLHF. CDR3 coding DNA: TGTGCCAGTAGTATACGAGGGAGTAATTCACCCCTCCACTTT.

V is TRBV5-1 and J is TRBJ1-4; D not certain. CDR3 length: 18 amino acids. Germline assignment: CDR1 SGHRS and CDR2 YFSETQ. The ends were cut back, 4 bases at V and 0 bases at J, with 19 bases in the middle. CDR3 region: CASSPALALSATNEKLFF. CDR3 coding DNA: TGCGCCAGCAGCCCCGCCTTAGCCCTCTCTGCAACTAATGAAAAACTGTTTTTT.

V is TRBV30 and J is TRBJ1-1; TRBD1 agrees at 8 bases. This CDR3 is 13 amino acids long. CDR1 and CDR2 from the germline V gene are GTSNPN and SVGIG (reference sequence). After removal of 1 base from V and 4 bases from J, the junction contained 2 bases not matched to a gene. CDR3 sequence: CAWSEQGGTEAFF. For the CDR3, the DNA is TGTGCCTGGAGTGAACAGGGGGGCACTGAAGCTTTCTTT.

The chain has TRBV6-5 and TRBJ1-1, with 10 bases lining up with TRBD1. Germline V gene data show CDR1 as MNHEY and CDR2 as SVGAGI. V lost 7 bases, J lost 4 bases, and 9 bases stayed unmatched. The CDR3 has 15 amino acids. Here the CDR3 reads CASKIGTGVGTEAFF. In DNA form, the CDR3 reads TGTGCCAGCAAAATCGGGACAGGGGTGGGCACTGAAGCTTTCTTT.

The CDR3, as DNA: TGTGCCAGTAGTTCCCAGACAGGGAGCGGCTATAGCAATCAGCCCCAGCATTTT. This encodes CASSSQTGSGYSNQPQHF. This chain joins TRBV19 and TRBJ1-5; 7 nucleotides match TRBD1. In germline, CDR1 is LNHDA, CDR2 SQIVND (reference sequence). The CDR3 runs 18 residues. V shed 5 bases and J 0 bases; nucleotides not matched to a gene: 13.

This chain connects TRBV18 to TRBJ1-1, with a weak D call TRBD1 (6 bases). Germline lookup yields CDR1 KGHSH and CDR2 LQKENI. Trimming removed 6 bases from V and 1 base from J, with 18 bases in between. The CDR3 runs 16 residues. The CDR3 DNA follows: TGTGCCAGCTCCCAACGCGCAGGGGTGAGGAACACTGAAGCTTTCTTT. Translation: CASSQRAGVRNTEAFF.

The chain recombines TRBV6-5 with TRBJ2-1, with TRBD2 matching over 11 bases. Germline trimming cut 4 bases from V and 15 bases from J; bases unmatched to any gene: 14. This CDR3 has 15 amino acids. The germline V gene encodes CDR1 MNHEY and CDR2 SVGAGI. CDR3 protein: CASSWRTSGSRTWFF. DNA of the CDR3: TGTGCCAGCAGTTGGCGGACTAGCGGGTCCCGGACGTGGTTCTTC.

This clone was recorded once. The chain couples TRBV19 to TRBJ1-4; TRBD1 is a possible D gene (6 bases). CDR1 and CDR2 (germline): LNHDA, SQIVND (reference sequence). The CDR3 length is 15 residues. V was pared by 6 bases and J by 4 bases, with 15 bases between. The CDR3 DNA reads TGTGCCAGTAGAGATGCAGGGGTCGTTAATGAAAAACTGTTTTTT. Translated, it gives CASRDAGVVNEKLFF.

Comment on this clone: Other DNA sequences in the same sample also yield this CDR3. The chain employs TRBV15 and TRBJ2-7, with 7 nucleotides matching TRBD1. Trimming at V came to 5 bases and at J to 4 bases, leaving 5 bases not matched to a gene. CDR3 length equals 13 residues. CDR1 and CDR2 (germline): LNHNV, YYDKDF (reference sequence). The CDR3 region is CATSRDSGYEQYF. The CDR3 nucleotides read TGTGCCACCAGCCGGGACAGCGGTTACGAGCAGTACTTC.

This clone was seen many times. The rearrangement links TRBV5-1 to TRBJ1-1; 9 positions agree with TRBD1. The CDR3 runs 13 residues. J lost 5 bases, V lost 5 bases, and 4 bases had no gene match. The V gene's germline CDR1 is SGHRS and CDR2 YFSETQ. The CDR3 region has the DNA TGCGCCAGCAGGCCGACAGGGGGAACTGAAGCTTTCTTT. As protein: CASRPTGGTEAFF. Full variable domain (missing parts from reference TRBV5-1 and TRBJ1-1): KAGVTQTPRYLIKTRGQQVTLSCSPISGHRSVSWYQQTPGQGLQFLFEYFSETQRNKGNFPGRFSGRQFSNSRSEMNVSTLELGDSALYLCASRPTGGTEAFFGQGTRLTVV.

The chain carries TRBV12-3 or TRBV12-4 and TRBJ1-2, with D maybe TRBD1 (5 bases). This CDR3 spans 13 amino acids. V was shortened by 10 bases and J by 0 bases, with 12 bases between the two germline ends. CDR3 region: CATLDSSNYGYTF. CDR3 DNA: TGTGCCACCCTCGACAGTTCTAACTATGGCTACACCTTC.

The chain employs TRBV11-2 and TRBJ1-2; no firm D call. Per the germline V gene, CDR1 is SGHAT and CDR2 is FQNNGV. The CDR3 length is 12 residues. Trimming removed 5 bases at V and 5 bases at J, with 9 bases between. CDR3: CASSLSLYGYTF. The DNA of the CDR3 is TGTGCCAGCAGCCTTTCCCTTTATGGCTACACCTTC.

The chain is built from TRBV19 and TRBJ2-5; tentatively, D is TRBD2 (6 bases). The germline V gene encodes CDR1 LNHDA and CDR2 SQIVND (reference sequence). V dropped 7 bases and J dropped 1 base, with 16 bases sitting between them. The CDR3 contains 15 residues. In DNA, the CDR3 is TGTGCCAGTAAGGGGTTCCGGGGAGGCCAAGAGACCCAGTACTTC. Translating gives CASKGFRGGQETQYF.

The chain carries TRBV19 and TRBJ1-1; 8 bases are shared with TRBD1. Germline assignment: CDR1 LNHDA and CDR2 SQIVND (reference sequence). Germline trimming cut 7 bases from V and 4 bases from J; bases unmatched to any gene: 8. This CDR3 has 14 residues. The CDR3 spells CASTYDRGSTEAFF. In DNA, the CDR3 is TGTGCCAGTACCTACGACAGGGGATCCACTGAAGCTTTCTTT.

This chain connects TRBV19 to TRBJ2-7; 7 positions agree with TRBD1. Unmatched junction bases numbered 14, after V lost 5 bases and J lost 4 bases. The V gene's germline CDR1 is LNHDA and CDR2 SQIVND (reference sequence). This CDR3 has 16 amino acids. CDR3 sequence: CASSRSSAGGGYEQYF. For the CDR3, the DNA is TGTGCCAGTAGTCGGTCCTCGGCAGGGGGTGGGTACGAGCAGTACTTC.

The V call is TRBV12-3 or TRBV12-4, the J call TRBJ2-1, with D perhaps TRBD2 (5 bases). Between the trimmed V and J ends, which lost 8 bases and 3 bases, there was a span of 5 bases. CDR3 length equals 11 residues. CDR3 DNA sequence: TGTGCCAGCCGGGACTACAATGAGCAGTTCTTC. Translating gives CASRDYNEQFF.

This clone has a handful of counts. The V and J genes are TRBV7-2 and TRBJ2-2; weak D call: TRBD2 (5 bases). Between the trimmed V and J ends, which lost 4 bases and 7 bases, there was a span of 16 bases. This CDR3 has 15 residues. Germline-derived CDR1 and CDR2 are SGHTA and FQGNSA. In nucleotides, the CDR3 is TGTGCCAGCAGCTCGAAACAACTAGTTGGCGGGGAGCTGTTTTTT. Residues: CASSSKQLVGGELFF.

This clone was detected once. The rearrangement uses TRBV5-1 and TRBJ1-2; 8 nucleotides match TRBD1. The CDR3 consists of 14 residues. V shed 4 bases and J 5 bases; nucleotides not matched to a gene: 7. Germline V gene data show CDR1 as SGHRS and CDR2 as YFSETQ. The CDR3 sequence: CASSPGQGGYGYTF. The CDR3 DNA sequence: TGCGCCAGCAGCCCTGGACAGGGCGGATATGGCTACACCTTC.

The rearrangement uses TRBV7-9 and TRBJ1-2, with a weak D call TRBD1 (6 bases). The CDR3 consists of 17 residues. V gave up 5 bases and J gave up 6 bases, with 25 bases separating them. Germline assignment: CDR1 SEHNR and CDR2 FQNEAQ (reference sequence). The CDR3 loop is CASSPRGGGARVHGYTF. In DNA, the CDR3 is TGTGCCAGCAGCCCTAGAGGTGGGGGGGCGCGAGTACATGGCTACACCTTC.

Only a few counts were recorded for this clone. This specimen includes other DNA sequences encoding the same CDR3. The chain combines TRBV5-1 with TRBJ1-1; D is unresolved. The CDR3 covers 14 residues. The V end was cut by 1 base, the J end by 0 bases, with 7 bases between. Germline V gives CDR1 SGHRS, CDR2 YFSETQ. The CDR3 loop is CASSLNSLNTEAFF. The CDR3 nucleotides read TGCGCCAGCAGCTTGAACAGCTTGAACACTGAAGCTTTCTTT. The whole variable domain, filled in from reference TRBV5-1 and TRBJ1-1, reads KAGVTQTPRYLIKTRGQQVTLSCSPISGHRSVSWYQQTPGQGLQFLFEYFSETQRNKGNFPGRFSGRQFSNSRSEMNVSTLELGDSALYLCASSLNSLNTEAFFGQGTRLTVV.

This clone was counted between two and nine times. The V gene is TRBV19, the J gene TRBJ2-7; D call uncertain. The ends were cut back, 7 bases at V and 6 bases at J, with 19 bases in the middle. Per the germline V gene, CDR1 is LNHDA and CDR2 is SQIVND (reference sequence). The CDR3 consists of 14 residues. The CDR3 spells CASTESSWVGEQYF. As DNA, the CDR3 is TGTGCCAGTACGGAGTCATCGTGGGTTGGCGAGCAGTACTTC.

CDR3 DNA: TGTGCCAGCAGTGAAAGGGGGCAGGTAGTCGAAAAACTGTTTTTT. Translating it yields CASSERGQVVEKLFF. The chain couples TRBV6-1 to TRBJ1-4; 7 bases line up with TRBD1. In germline, CDR1 is MNHNS, CDR2 SASEGT. The CDR3 runs to 15 residues. V lost 2 bases to trimming and J lost 8 bases; unmatched junction nucleotides: 8.